This paragraph reports one TCR beta chain. Its antigen is not identified. These data originate in a study of cytomegalovirus exposure and HLA in healthy donors. This PCR relied on a set of 60 Vbeta primers and 13 Jbeta primers. Study processing details: Around 80 million unique TCR beta chains, some 10 million of them shared, were counted by a later analysis. Clones were read by immunoSEQ multiplex PCR, and TCRdb kept only the in-frame ones, dropping some. V and J calls and clone size are given by that table; D and trimming were obtained from the DNA. The data contain roughly 100,000 clones, around 75% of them singletons. The CDR3 consists of 14 residues. V was trimmed by 6 bases and J by 4 bases, leaving 14 bases between them. Germline assignment: CDR1 MNHEY and CDR2 SVGAGI. Whole-study findings and limits: Later on, a genetic analysis was performed. It linked a missense variant in DCLRE1C with V- and J-gene trimming of TCR beta. According to a later analysis, donors in an Asian-associated ancestry cluster reportedly had fewer N-insertions than the approximately 720-donor mean.

Sequenced: PBMCs. The source of this sequence is a female donor in good health and CMV-seronegative. The chain is built from TRBV6-5 and TRBJ2-3; TRBD2 might be the D (6 bases). In DNA form, the CDR3 reads TGTGCCAGCAGCCCCATTGGCGGGGCAGATACGCAGTATTTT. This encodes CASSPIGGADTQYF.